These 16 T cell receptor beta chains came from one sample sequenced in a study of shared clonotypes between healthy human individuals. The data were produced by immunoSEQ multiplex PCR, yet TCRdb's version contains in-frame clones alone and is incomplete. The data contain 2 million to 2.5 million clones, around 93% of them singletons. Terminally differentiated effector memory CD45RA+ cells were excluded from the naive CD8 cells, which were CD45RO-negative and positively selected for CCR7. Sequencing used naive CD8+ T cells from PBMCs. The receptor source for this set is a man in his late teens or twenties in good health. Some clones in this sample may be carry-over from other donors' samples.

The sample holds one count of this clone. The rearrangement joins TRBV28 to TRBJ2-7; D might be TRBD2 (6 bases). The germline CDR1 and CDR2 sequences are MDHEN and SYDVKM. This CDR3 contains 14 residues. Trimming left V 2 bases short and J 5 bases short, with 13 bases between. The CDR3 reads CASSLNGRGDEQYF. The CDR3 coding sequence is TGTGCCAGCAGTTTAAACGGGAGAGGAGACGAGCAGTACTTC. The whole variable domain, remainder taken from reference TRBV28 and TRBJ2-7, is DVKVTQSSRYLVKRTGEKVFLECVQDMDHENMFWYRQDPGLGLRLIYFSYDVKMKEKGDIPEGYSVSREKKERFSLILESASTNQTSMYLCASSLNGRGDEQYFGPGTRLTVT.

CDR3 protein: CASSPGLRNTIYF. Here the CDR3 DNA reads TGTGCCAGCAGCCCGGGACTTAGAAACACCATATATTTT. This rearrangement joins TRBV25-1 to TRBJ1-3; maybe TRBD1 (5 bases). Trimming took 6 bases from V and 5 from J, leaving 11 bases between them. There are 13 residues in the CDR3. Germline assignment: CDR1 MGHDK and CDR2 SYGVNS.

V and J are TRBV2 and TRBJ1-4, with D maybe TRBD1 (6 bases). The CDR3 has 13 amino acids. Germline loops: CDR1 SNHLY, CDR2 FYNNEI. Trimming stripped 7 bases from V and 8 bases from J, with 14 bases between. The CDR3 spells CASKLDSTEKLFF. CDR3 nucleotides: TGTGCCAGCAAGTTGGACAGCACCGAAAAACTGTTTTTT.

This chain links TRBV28 with TRBJ2-7; TRBD2 might be the D (5 bases). There are 16 residues in the CDR3. Trimming left V 3 bases short and J 2 bases short, with 17 bases between. The germline V gene encodes CDR1 MDHEN and CDR2 SYDVKM. The CDR3 reads CASSLIKREVPYEQYF. Here the CDR3 DNA reads TGTGCCAGCAGTTTGATTAAGAGGGAAGTTCCCTACGAGCAGTACTTC.

This clone has a handful of counts. V gene TRBV7-8 combines with J gene TRBJ1-2; 8 positions match TRBD1. With V trimmed by 5 bases and J by 5 bases, 4 bases remained unmatched. Looked up from germline, CDR1 is SGHVS and CDR2 is FQNEAQ. The CDR3 has 13 amino acids. The CDR3 region is CASSDRGGYGYTF. The CDR3 DNA reads as TGTGCCAGCAGCGACAGGGGAGGGTATGGCTACACCTTC. Complete variable domain (other parts from reference TRBV7-8 and TRBJ1-2): GAGVSQSPRYKVAKRGQDVALRCDPISGHVSLFWYQQALGQGPEFLTYFQNEAQLDKSGLPSDRFFAERPEGSVSTLKIQRTQQEDSAVYLCASSDRGGYGYTFGSGTRLTVV.

This chain uses TRBV5-1 with TRBJ1-6; TRBD1 might be the D (5 bases). This CDR3 is built from 15 residues. CDR1 and CDR2 (germline): SGHRS, YFSETQ. V was cut by 4 bases and J by 8 bases, with 16 bases left in between. The CDR3 bases are TGCGCCAGCAGCCCGAAGGACCGAGGGGATTCACCCCTCCACTTT. Protein: CASSPKDRGDSPLHF. Based on the CDR3 plus reference TRBV5-1 and TRBJ1-6, the full variable domain is KAGVTQTPRYLIKTRGQQVTLSCSPISGHRSVSWYQQTPGQGLQFLFEYFSETQRNKGNFPGRFSGRQFSNSRSEMNVSTLELGDSALYLCASSPKDRGDSPLHFGNGTRLTVT.

The CDR3 coding sequence is TGTGCCAGCAGCTTATCTAGCGGGGTAAGCTTCTACAATGAGCAGTTCTTC. Protein sequence: CASSLSSGVSFYNEQFF. The J gene is TRBJ2-1, the V gene TRBV11-2; 9 positions agree with TRBD2. The CDR3 is made up of 17 amino acids. V shed 2 bases and J 3 bases; nucleotides not matched to a gene: 8. CDR1 is SGHAT and CDR2 is FQNNGV in the germline V gene.

The V gene is TRBV27, the J gene TRBJ1-1; 8 bases map to TRBD1. CDR3 length equals 12 residues. With V trimmed by 4 bases and J by 11 bases, 6 bases remained unmatched. The germline V gene encodes CDR1 MNHEY and CDR2 SMNVEV (reference sequence). CDR3 DNA: TGTGCCAGCAGTTCCCACAGGGGGGGGGCTTTCTTT. Its translation: CASSSHRGGAFF.

The V gene is TRBV5-1, the J gene TRBJ1-2; TRBD1 matches at 10 bases. V lost 5 bases to trimming and J lost 5 bases; unmatched junction nucleotides: 3. The CDR3 has 13 residues. Germline CDR1 is SGHRS and CDR2 is YFSETQ. The DNA of the CDR3 is TGCGCCAGCAGTGCGGGACAGGGGTATGGCTACACCTTC. This gives the protein CASSAGQGYGYTF.

The CDR3 reads CASSQDPSGGTTDTQYF. The CDR3 coding sequence is TGTGCCAGCAGCCAAGACCCGAGCGGGGGGACCACAGATACGCAGTATTTT. V is TRBV14 and J is TRBJ2-3; 9 nucleotides match TRBD2. V lost 0 bases, J lost 2 bases, and 6 bases stayed unmatched. Germline-derived CDR1 and CDR2 are SGHDN and FVKESK. The CDR3 consists of 17 residues.

The J gene is TRBJ2-2, the V gene TRBV30; possibly TRBD2 for D (6 bases). CDR1 and CDR2 from the germline V gene are GTSNPN and SVGIG (reference sequence). V gave up 2 bases and J gave up 6 bases, with 16 bases separating them. This CDR3 contains 15 residues. CDR3 DNA: TGTGCCTGGAGTTACGGACCCGGAGGGGCCGGGGAGCTGTTTTTT. Its translation is CAWSYGPGGAGELFF.

This clone was seen once. The chain carries TRBV9 and TRBJ2-1; D is perhaps TRBD1 or TRBD2 (7 bases each). The CDR3 extends over 18 amino acids. Germline V CDR1 and CDR2: SGDLS, YYNGEE. Trimming stripped 4 bases from V and 4 bases from J, with 24 bases between. This chain's CDR3 is CASSPQGGRNVWYNEQFF. The CDR3 DNA reads TGTGCCAGCAGCCCCCAGGGGGGGAGGAATGTATGGTACAATGAGCAGTTCTTC.

This clone appeared once. This sequence joins TRBV27 and TRBJ2-5; TRBD1 or TRBD2 may be the D gene (5 bases each). Trimming took off 5 bases at V and 5 bases at J, with 27 bases between the two ends. The CDR3 totals 18 residues. Germline assignment: CDR1 MNHEY and CDR2 SMNVEV (reference sequence). The CDR3 loop reads CASSKDRSPGRGRETQYF. The CDR3 DNA reads TGTGCCAGCAGTAAGGACCGAAGCCCCGGCCGGGGACGGGAGACCCAGTACTTC.

On this clone: Other DNA sequences of this sample code for an identical CDR3. The CDR3 nucleotides read TGTGCCAGCAGCTTAGCAGGGGCGACTAATGAAAAACTGTTTTTT. Translation: CASSLAGATNEKLFF. V is TRBV13 and J is TRBJ1-4, with TRBD1 as a possible D gene (6 bases). CDR1 PRHDT and CDR2 FYEKMQ come from the germline V gene (reference sequence). V lost 1 base and J 2 bases, leaving 8 bases between the germline ends. This CDR3 has 15 amino acids.

The V and J genes are TRBV11-1 and TRBJ2-1, with 10 nucleotides matching TRBD1. This CDR3 is built from 15 residues. Losses at the gene ends were 5 bases for V and 6 bases for J; bases not matched to a gene: 7. Germline assignment: CDR1 SGHAT and CDR2 FQDESV (reference sequence). CDR3 in amino acids: CASSHRDRGANEQFF. The DNA of the CDR3 is TGTGCCAGCAGCCACCGGGACAGGGGAGCCAATGAGCAGTTCTTC.

CDR3 in amino acids: CASREARVIGGELFF. Here the CDR3 DNA reads TGCGCCAGCAGGGAGGCCAGGGTGATCGGCGGGGAGCTGTTTTTT. J is TRBJ2-2 and V is TRBV5-1; D could derive from TRBD1 or TRBD2 (5 bases each). This CDR3 spans 15 amino acids. Germline CDR1 is SGHRS and CDR2 is YFSETQ. V lost 5 bases, J lost 7 bases, and 18 bases lay in between.